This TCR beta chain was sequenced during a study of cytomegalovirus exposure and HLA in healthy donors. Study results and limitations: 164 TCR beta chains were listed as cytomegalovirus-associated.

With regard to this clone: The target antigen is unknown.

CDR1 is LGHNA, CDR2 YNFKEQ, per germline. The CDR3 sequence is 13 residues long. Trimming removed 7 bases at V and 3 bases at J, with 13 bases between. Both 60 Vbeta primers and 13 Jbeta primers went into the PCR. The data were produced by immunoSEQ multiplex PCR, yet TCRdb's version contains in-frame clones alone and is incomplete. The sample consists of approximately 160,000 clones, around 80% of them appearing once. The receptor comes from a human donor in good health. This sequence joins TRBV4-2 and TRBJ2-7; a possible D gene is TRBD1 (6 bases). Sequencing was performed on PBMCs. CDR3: CASNEGVNYEQYF. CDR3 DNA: TGTGCCAGCAACGAGGGGGTGAACTACGAGCAGTACTTC.